The TCR beta chain described here comes from a study of blood T cell repertoires in COVID-19. As for the study in general: Samples representing acute and convalescent COVID-19 were sourced from the United States, Italy and Spain. PBMCs, B-cell-depleted T cells, or T cells were the source of the cDNA or gDNA that made up the material.

This CDR3 has 17 residues. Germline V gene sequence: CDR1 MNHNY, CDR2 SVGAGI (reference sequence). After removal of 5 bases from V and 0 bases from J, the junction contained 7 bases not matched to a gene. Per the study methods: By means of reference gene primer amplification, nucleated cell counts were estimated. Produced via immunoSEQ multiplex PCR; TCRdb's table is partial and in-frame only. V and J calls and clone size are those listed in that table; D and trimming were worked out from the DNA. The sample shows about 270,000 clones, about nine tenths of them seen only once. The TCR originated in a man between 60 and 75 years old who had recovered from COVID-19. This rearrangement joins TRBV6-6 to TRBJ2-3, with 11 bases identical to TRBD2. The sequenced sample was peripheral blood. In DNA, the CDR3 is TGTGCCAGCAGTCTAGCGGGGGGTCTCTCTAGCACAGATACGCAGTATTTT. This sequence encodes CASSLAGGLSSTDTQYF.